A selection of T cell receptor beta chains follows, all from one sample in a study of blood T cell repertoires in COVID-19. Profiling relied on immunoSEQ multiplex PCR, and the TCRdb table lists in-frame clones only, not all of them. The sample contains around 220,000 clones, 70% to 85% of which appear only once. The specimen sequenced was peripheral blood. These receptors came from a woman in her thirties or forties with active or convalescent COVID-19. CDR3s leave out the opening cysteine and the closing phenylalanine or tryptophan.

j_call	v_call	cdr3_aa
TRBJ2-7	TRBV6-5	ASSYSPLAGGHEQY
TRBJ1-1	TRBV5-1	ASSLAVGAGNTEAF
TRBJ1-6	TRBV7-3	ASSPYRGTALH
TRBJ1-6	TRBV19	ASSLKQGINSPLH
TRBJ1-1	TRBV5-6	ASSRRGGGTNTEAF
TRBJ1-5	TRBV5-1	ASSLRGQGNQPQH
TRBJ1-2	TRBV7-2	ASSRGQGLYGYT
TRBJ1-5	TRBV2	ASARGNQPQH
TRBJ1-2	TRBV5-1	ASSLEQGKNYGYT
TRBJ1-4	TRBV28	ASSLGQDEKLF
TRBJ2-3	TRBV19	ASSIHGGITDTQY
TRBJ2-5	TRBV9	ASSQSGGPETQY
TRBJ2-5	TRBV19	ASSEGARGETQY
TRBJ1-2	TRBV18	ASSPEVDYGYT
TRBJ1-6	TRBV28	ASSLSSGFGNSPLH
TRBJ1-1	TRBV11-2	ASSLEGQTNTEAF
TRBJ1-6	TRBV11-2	ASSTGTGHNSPLH
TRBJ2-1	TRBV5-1	ASSRFGQNDPSEQF
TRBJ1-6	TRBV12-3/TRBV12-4	ASLRGNSPLH
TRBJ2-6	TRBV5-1	ASTLLQGSGEGANVLT
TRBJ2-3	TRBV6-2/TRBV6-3	ASSGAGATDTQY
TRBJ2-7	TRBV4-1	ASSQDNSLYEQY
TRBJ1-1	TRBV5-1	ASSFIGVNTEAF
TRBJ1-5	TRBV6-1	ASSDAAGEGPQH
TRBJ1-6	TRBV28	ASTEGGFDSPLH
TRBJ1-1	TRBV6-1	ASSEYGNTEAF
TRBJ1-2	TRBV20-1	SASTGSSYGYT
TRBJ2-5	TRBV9	ASSVTSDQETQY
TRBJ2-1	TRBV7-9	ASGQGQGRDEQF
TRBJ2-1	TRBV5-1	ASSTTSGGPPYKQF
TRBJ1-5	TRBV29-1	SVSGQGDQPQH
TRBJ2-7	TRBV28	ASSSRTSGKREQY
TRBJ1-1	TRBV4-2	ASSQEMPGALNTEAF
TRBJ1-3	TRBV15	ATSRDQGTGNTIY
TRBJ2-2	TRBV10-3	AISEISTGELF
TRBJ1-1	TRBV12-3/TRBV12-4	ASTPDRLEAF
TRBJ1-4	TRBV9	ASADSPATNEKLF
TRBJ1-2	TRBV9	ASGQGAGGYT
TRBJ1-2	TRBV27	ASSKHPPSNYGYT
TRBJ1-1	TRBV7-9	ASRGTGGNTEAF
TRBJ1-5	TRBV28	ASRQAAQPQH